Listed below are T cell receptor beta chains from one sample, sequenced in a study of T cells in Graves' hyperthyroidism and ophthalmopathy. A single record per CDR3 protein comes from TCRdb applying MiXCR to the multiplex PCR reads. The sample shows fewer than 900,000 distinct CDR3 sequences, roughly 15% of them seen only once. The sequenced sample was blood. The origin of the receptors is a man aged 18-30 years with Graves' hyperthyroidism. The CDR3 runs from the conserved cysteine through the conserved F or W. The D gene is left open where the match is weak. Where a row states a size, it is once, few, many or the class of an expanded clone; other rows omit it.

d_call: -
v_call: TRBV20-1
clone_size: -
j_call: TRBJ1-5
cdr3_aa: CSARRAGGNQPQHF
cdr3_nt: TGCAGTGCTAGAAGGGCCGGGGGTAATCAGCCCCAGCATTTT

d_call: TRBD2
v_call: TRBV11-3
clone_size: many
j_call: TRBJ2-3
cdr3_aa: CASCRAGEDTQYF
cdr3_nt: TGTGCCAGCTGTAGAGCGGGAGAGGATACGCAGTATTTT

d_call: -
v_call: TRBV28
clone_size: few
j_call: TRBJ2-5
cdr3_aa: CASSLGGWLVETQYF
cdr3_nt: TGTGCCAGCAGCCTAGGGGGGTGGTTAGTAGAGACCCAGTACTTC

d_call: -
v_call: TRBV27
clone_size: few
j_call: TRBJ2-7
cdr3_aa: CASSPGIEGEQYF
cdr3_nt: TGTGCCAGCAGTCCGGGGATCGAGGGAGAGCAGTACTTC

d_call: TRBD1
v_call: TRBV19
clone_size: -
j_call: TRBJ1-1
cdr3_aa: CASSKSGGRLNTEAFF
cdr3_nt: TGTGCCAGTAGTAAGTCAGGGGGTAGATTGAACACTGAAGCTTTCTTT

d_call: TRBD1
v_call: TRBV4-1
clone_size: -
j_call: TRBJ1-1
cdr3_aa: CASSQRQGAGNTEAFF
cdr3_nt: TGCGCCAGCAGCCAGAGACAGGGGGCTGGGAACACTGAAGCTTTCTTT

d_call: -
v_call: TRBV29-1
clone_size: few
j_call: TRBJ2-3
cdr3_aa: CSVRETARATDTQYF
cdr3_nt: TGCAGCGTTCGTGAGACAGCCCGGGCCACAGATACGCAGTATTTT

d_call: -
v_call: TRBV7-9
clone_size: few
j_call: TRBJ1-5
cdr3_aa: CASSLSGGAGQPQHF
cdr3_nt: TGTGCCAGCAGCTTGAGTGGGGGAGCGGGGCAGCCCCAGCATTTT

d_call: -
v_call: TRBV2
clone_size: few
j_call: TRBJ1-1
cdr3_aa: CGGKENTEAFF
cdr3_nt: TGTGGGGGGAAGGAAAACACTGAAGCTTTCTTT

d_call: -
v_call: TRBV12-3/TRBV12-4
clone_size: many
j_call: TRBJ2-4
cdr3_aa: CASSPTSVAKNIQYF
cdr3_nt: TGTGCCAGCAGTCCGACGAGCGTTGCCAAAAACATTCAGTACTTC

d_call: -
v_call: TRBV28
clone_size: many
j_call: TRBJ2-6
cdr3_aa: CASSFFGQVVLGANVLTF
cdr3_nt: TGTGCCAGCAGTTTCTTTGGGCAGGTGGTCCTTGGGGCCAACGTCCTGACTTTC

d_call: TRBD2
v_call: TRBV10-3
clone_size: many
j_call: TRBJ2-5
cdr3_aa: CAIKGLLAGGAETQYF
cdr3_nt: TGTGCCATCAAGGGTCTACTAGCGGGAGGGGCAGAGACCCAGTACTTC

d_call: TRBD2
v_call: TRBV20-1
clone_size: -
j_call: TRBJ2-3
cdr3_aa: CSARLAGGSTDTQYF
cdr3_nt: TGCAGTGCGCGACTAGCGGGAGGCTCCACAGATACGCAGTATTTT

d_call: -
v_call: TRBV27
clone_size: -
j_call: TRBJ1-2
cdr3_aa: CAIQGYGYTF
cdr3_nt: TGTGCCATCCAGGGATACGGCTACACCTTC

d_call: TRBD2
v_call: TRBV7-3
clone_size: -
j_call: TRBJ2-1
cdr3_aa: CASSYDPGRAAEQFF
cdr3_nt: TGTGCCAGCAGCTACGATCCCGGGAGGGCCGCTGAGCAGTTCTTC

d_call: TRBD2
v_call: TRBV28
clone_size: many
j_call: TRBJ2-1
cdr3_aa: CASSWASGSSVYNEQFF
cdr3_nt: TGTGCCAGCAGTTGGGCTAGCGGGAGCTCGGTGTACAATGAGCAGTTCTTC

d_call: -
v_call: TRBV6-2/TRBV6-3
clone_size: -
j_call: TRBJ1-3
cdr3_aa: CASSPRGVSGNTIYF
cdr3_nt: TGTGCCAGCAGTCCCCGGGGAGTCTCTGGAAACACCATATATTTT

d_call: -
v_call: TRBV11-2
clone_size: many
j_call: TRBJ2-5
cdr3_aa: CASSQDSLQTQYF
cdr3_nt: TGTGCCAGCAGCCAGGACAGCTTGCAGACCCAGTACTTC

d_call: -
v_call: TRBV7-2
clone_size: many
j_call: TRBJ2-3
cdr3_aa: CASSPPSRDTQYF
cdr3_nt: TGTGCCAGCAGCCCACCTTCGAGGGATACGCAGTATTTT

d_call: -
v_call: TRBV2
clone_size: -
j_call: TRBJ2-4
cdr3_aa: CASREVNIQYF
cdr3_nt: TGTGCCAGCAGGGAGGTAAACATTCAGTACTTC

d_call: -
v_call: TRBV6-2/TRBV6-3
clone_size: few
j_call: TRBJ2-1
cdr3_aa: CASSPLAGKQGGNEQFF
cdr3_nt: TGTGCCAGCAGCCCGCTAGCGGGCAAACAGGGGGGCAATGAGCAGTTCTTC

d_call: -
v_call: TRBV5-1
clone_size: -
j_call: TRBJ2-3
cdr3_aa: CASSYSAHTDTQYF
cdr3_nt: TGCGCCAGCAGCTACTCGGCCCACACAGATACGCAGTATTTT

d_call: -
v_call: TRBV7-3
clone_size: -
j_call: TRBJ2-5
cdr3_aa: CASSLTATEETQYF
cdr3_nt: TGTGCCAGCAGCTTGACAGCCACCGAAGAGACCCAGTACTTC

d_call: -
v_call: TRBV6-1
clone_size: many
j_call: TRBJ2-7
cdr3_aa: CASTRDETYEQYF
cdr3_nt: TGTGCCAGCACCCGGGACGAGACCTACGAGCAGTACTTC

d_call: TRBD1
v_call: TRBV6-1
clone_size: few
j_call: TRBJ1-3
cdr3_aa: CASSNRGSGNTIYF
cdr3_nt: TGTGCCAGCAGCAACAGGGGTTCTGGAAACACCATATATTTT

d_call: -
v_call: TRBV2
clone_size: -
j_call: TRBJ1-2
cdr3_aa: CASSAGAGPSGYGYTF
cdr3_nt: TGTGCCAGCAGTGCGGGGGCAGGACCCTCTGGCTATGGCTACACCTTC

d_call: -
v_call: TRBV20-1
clone_size: -
j_call: TRBJ2-2
cdr3_aa: CSAPRGEANTGELFF
cdr3_nt: TGCAGTGCTCCCCGCGGGGAAGCCAACACCGGGGAGCTGTTTTTT